What follows are 26 T cell receptor beta chains derived from one specimen sequenced in a study of blood T cell repertoires in COVID-19. The repertoire was sequenced with immunoSEQ multiplex PCR; TCRdb's copy has only in-frame clones and lacks some. The sample has 88,000 or so clones; roughly 83% are singletons. The material sequenced was peripheral blood. The receptors were sampled from a human donor in a cohort sampled during active COVID-19.

CDR3 protein: CASSPGLAGQQETQYF. CDR3 in DNA: TGTGCCAGCAGCCCTGGACTAGCGGGTCAACAAGAGACCCAGTACTTC. This chain joins TRBV28 and TRBJ2-5, with TRBD2 matching over 11 bases. The germline CDR1 and CDR2 sequences are MDHEN and SYDVKM. Trimming cost V 6 bases and J 2 bases; bases outside gene matches: 8. The CDR3 length is 16 residues.

The gene calls are TRBV14 and TRBJ2-3, with 9 bases that match TRBD2. Germline values: CDR1 SGHDN, CDR2 FVKESK. The CDR3 length is 17 residues. The trim removed 0 bases at V and 3 bases at J, leaving 7 bases unmatched. CDR3 in DNA: TGTGCCAGCAGCCAAGAGGGGCTAGCGGGATGGACAGATACGCAGTATTTT. As protein: CASSQEGLAGWTDTQYF.

This clone has just one count. V is TRBV9 and J is TRBJ2-3; 8 nucleotides line up with TRBD1. The CDR3 is 14 residues long. The trim removed 8 bases at V and 1 base at J, leaving 6 bases unmatched. CDR1 and CDR2 (germline): SGDLS, YYNGEE. CDR3 coding DNA: TGTGCCAGTACAACGACAGGGGGCACAGATACGCAGTATTTT. This gives the protein CASTTTGGTDTQYF.

V and J are TRBV14 and TRBJ2-7; 9 nucleotides match TRBD2. The length of the CDR3 is 15 residues. Germline V gene sequence: CDR1 SGHDN, CDR2 FVKESK. Trimming removed 1 base from V and 2 bases from J; junction bases left unmatched: 3. CDR3 DNA sequence: TGTGCCAGCAGCCAAGGAGCGGGAGGTACCTACGAGCAGTACTTC. Translated: CASSQGAGGTYEQYF.

In DNA, the CDR3 is TGTGCCAGTAGTATAGGGAGCTTGGTTGGCAATGAGCAGTTCTTC. This encodes CASSIGSLVGNEQFF. The chain couples TRBV19 to TRBJ2-1; D not resolved. Germline V gene sequence: CDR1 LNHDA, CDR2 SQIVND (reference sequence). The CDR3 is made up of 15 amino acids. V was pared by 1 base and J by 6 bases, with 13 bases between. The full variable domain, in which reference TRBV19 and TRBJ2-1 provide the parts outside the CDR3, is DGGITQSPKYLFRKEGQNVTLSCEQNLNHDAMYWYRQDPGQGLRLIYYSQIVNDFQKGDIAEGYSVSREKKESFPLTVTSAQKNPTAFYLCASSIGSLVGNEQFFGPGTRLTVL.

The CDR3 DNA is TGCGCCAGCAGCTTGGCGGCGGATGGCTACACCTTC. This sequence encodes CASSLAADGYTF. The genes are TRBV5-1 and TRBJ1-2, with D uncertain. CDR1 and CDR2 from the germline V gene are SGHRS and YFSETQ. Trimming left V 0 bases short and J 6 bases short, with 6 bases between. The CDR3 runs 12 residues.

This chain links TRBV6-1 with TRBJ2-6, with 9 bases fitting TRBD1. This CDR3 has 18 amino acids. Germline V gene sequence: CDR1 MNHNS, CDR2 SASEGT. V was pared by 4 bases and J by 0 bases, with 7 bases of the junction left unmatched. The CDR3 DNA sequence: TGTGCCAGCAGTGTGGACAGGGGAGGGCCCTCTGGGGCCAACGTCCTGACTTTC. Amino acid sequence: CASSVDRGGPSGANVLTF.

The rearrangement uses TRBV5-1 and TRBJ2-2, with 9 bases identical to TRBD1. The germline gives CDR1 SGHRS, CDR2 YFSETQ. V was pared by 0 bases and J by 6 bases, with 6 bases of the junction left unmatched. CDR3 length equals 16 residues. The CDR3 region is CASSLAPGQGAGELFF. In DNA, the CDR3 is TGCGCCAGCAGCTTGGCCCCGGGACAGGGTGCCGGGGAGCTGTTTTTT.

The chain carries TRBV27 and TRBJ1-6, with 8 bases lining up with TRBD1. The CDR3 totals 13 residues. Germline V gives CDR1 MNHEY, CDR2 SMNVEV (reference sequence). Trimming took 8 bases from V and 10 from J; bases not matched to a gene: 7. In nucleotides, the CDR3 is TGTGCCAGCGGACAGGGAAGGGCCTCACCCCTCCACTTT. Amino acid sequence: CASGQGRASPLHF.

The chain carries TRBV5-1 and TRBJ2-1, with unresolved D. Trimming left V 2 bases short and J 5 bases short, with 14 bases between. The CDR3 has 15 residues. Germline V gene lookup returns CDR1 SGHRS and CDR2 YFSETQ. The CDR3 nucleotides read TGCGCCAGCAGCTTAGTAGGCGGCGGAAACAATGAGCAGTTCTTC. Protein product: CASSLVGGGNNEQFF.

The chain has TRBV27 and TRBJ2-2; D gene unclear. V lost 1 base to trimming and J lost 2 bases, with 5 bases between them. Per germline, CDR1 MNHEY and CDR2 SMNVEV (reference sequence). The CDR3 has 14 amino acids. CDR3 protein: CASSLLLNTGELFF. The DNA of the CDR3 is TGTGCCAGCAGTTTATTACTTAACACCGGGGAGCTGTTTTTT.

The gene calls are TRBV21-1 and TRBJ2-2; the table calls TRBD2, which could not be checked here. TRBV21-1 constitutes a pseudogene. CDR3 length: 14 amino acids. CDR3 sequence: CATLGPNLTGELFF. In nucleotides, the CDR3 is TGTGCCACCCTAGGTCCCAACCTCACCGGGGAGCTGTTTTTT.

This clone was counted a single time. The gene calls are TRBV6-5 and TRBJ2-7, with D unclear. V shed 0 bases and J shed 3 bases, with 6 bases lying between them. This CDR3 region has 13 residues. Germline lookup yields CDR1 MNHEY and CDR2 SVGAGI. CDR3 nucleotide sequence: TGTGCCAGCAGTTACTCGAGAAGCTACGAGCAGTACTTC. Its translation: CASSYSRSYEQYF.

This clone was found once. A read error may account for a junction end that differs from germline. This rearrangement joins TRBV19 to TRBJ2-5; D call uncertain. The CDR3 is 12 residues long. The germline V gene encodes CDR1 LNHDA and CDR2 SQIVND (reference sequence). For the CDR3, the DNA is TGTGCCAATAGTATAGAGTTCGGGACCCAGTACTTC. Its translation is CANSIEFGTQYF.

The chain has TRBV18 and TRBJ1-1; D call uncertain. The germline V gene encodes CDR1 KGHSH and CDR2 LQKENI. The V end was cut by 3 bases, the J end by 7 bases, with 15 bases between. This CDR3 spans 14 amino acids. In nucleotides, the CDR3 is TGTGCCAGCTCACCGCTGGACGGGGAGGGTGAAGCTTTCTTT. Translating it yields CASSPLDGEGEAFF.

V is TRBV6-6 and J is TRBJ1-3; D unclear. V lost 7 bases and J 0 bases, leaving 10 bases between the germline ends. The CDR3 contains 14 residues. Looked up from germline, CDR1 is MNHNY and CDR2 is SVGAGI (reference sequence). In nucleotides, the CDR3 is TGTGCCAGCAACCCCGCCGGCTCTGGAAACACCATATATTTT. This translates into CASNPAGSGNTIYF.

The sample holds a few counts of this clone. The chain employs TRBV6-5 and TRBJ1-1; 7 bases match TRBD1. Germline CDR1 and CDR2: MNHEY and SVGAGI. The CDR3 totals 14 residues. After removal of 3 bases from V and 3 bases from J, the junction contained 4 bases not matched to a gene. DNA of the CDR3: TGTGCCAGCAGTTATACAGGGGTCGACACTGAAGCTTTCTTT. It codes for CASSYTGVDTEAFF.

The chain recombines TRBV7-8 with TRBJ1-1, with a tentative D call TRBD1 (5 bases). The CDR3 is made up of 13 amino acids. Germline CDR1 reads SGHVS; CDR2 reads FQNEAQ. The V and J ends lost 3 bases and 2 bases respectively, with 7 bases between them. The DNA for the CDR3 is TGTGCCAGCAGCTTGCAGGGTAACACTGAAGCTTTCTTT. This sequence encodes CASSLQGNTEAFF.

Only a few counts were recorded for this clone. In nucleotides, the CDR3 is TGTGCCAGCAGCAAAAACAGGGTGAACTATGGCTACACCTTC. Its translation: CASSKNRVNYGYTF. The chain combines TRBV11-1 with TRBJ1-2, with D perhaps TRBD1 (6 bases). Between the trimmed V and J ends, which lost 5 bases and 2 bases, there was a span of 12 bases. This CDR3 contains 14 residues. Germline CDR1 and CDR2: SGHAT and FQDESV (reference sequence).

The genes are TRBV5-1 and TRBJ2-5; tentative D call: TRBD2 (5 bases). Trimming stripped 5 bases from V and 3 bases from J, with 17 bases between. The length of the CDR3 is 15 residues. CDR1 is SGHRS, CDR2 YFSETQ, per germline. Here the CDR3 DNA reads TGCGCCAGCAGTTTACTGGAGCGGACGGAAGAGACCCAGTACTTC. It translates to CASSLLERTEETQYF.

The chain combines TRBV24-1 with TRBJ2-2; D possibly corresponds to TRBD1 (6 bases). The germline V and J ends were trimmed by 1 base and 0 bases, with 11 bases remaining between them. The CDR3 length is 17 residues. Germline V gene lookup returns CDR1 KGHDR and CDR2 SFDVKD. The CDR3 sequence is CATSDFGTYANTGELFF. The CDR3 bases are TGTGCCACCAGTGATTTCGGGACATACGCGAACACCGGGGAGCTGTTTTTT.

The rearrangement links TRBV19 to TRBJ1-1, with D perhaps matching TRBD1 (6 bases). Germline V gene lookup returns CDR1 LNHDA and CDR2 SQIVND (reference sequence). CDR3 size: 14 residues. Trimming removed 6 bases from V and 1 base from J, with 12 bases in between. CDR3 loop: CASRPGQRNTEAFF. The CDR3 nucleotides read TGTGCCAGTAGGCCGGGACAACGGAACACTGAAGCTTTCTTT.

A few counts support this clone. The chain links TRBV4-2 to TRBJ1-5, with 10 bases that match TRBD1. CDR1 and CDR2 (germline): LGHNA, YNFKEQ. V lost 2 bases and J lost 0; bases outside the gene matches: 7. CDR3 length equals 18 residues. CDR3 bases: TGTGCCAGCAGCCAAATGACAGGGGGCGGGTATAGCAATCAGCCCCAGCATTTT. This encodes CASSQMTGGGYSNQPQHF.

The chain links TRBV28 to TRBJ2-1, with D maybe TRBD1 (5 bases). The CDR3 is made up of 12 amino acids. The germline gives CDR1 MDHEN, CDR2 SYDVKM. With 6 bases removed from V and 9 bases from J, the gap between germline ends came to 12 bases. This CDR3 reads CASSPRVTEQFF. The DNA for the CDR3 is TGTGCCAGCAGCCCCAGGGTCACTGAGCAGTTCTTC.

V is TRBV19 and J is TRBJ2-7, with D perhaps TRBD1 (6 bases). Looked up from germline, CDR1 is LNHDA and CDR2 is SQIVND (reference sequence). The length of the CDR3 is 13 residues. The ends were cut back, 4 bases at V and 3 bases at J, with 10 bases in the middle. The CDR3 region is CASSRGPLYEQYF. For the CDR3, the DNA is TGTGCCAGTAGTAGGGGGCCCCTCTACGAGCAGTACTTC. The complete variable domain, with remaining parts taken from reference TRBV19 and TRBJ2-7, reads DGGITQSPKYLFRKEGQNVTLSCEQNLNHDAMYWYRQDPGQGLRLIYYSQIVNDFQKGDIAEGYSVSREKKESFPLTVTSAQKNPTAFYLCASSRGPLYEQYFGPGTRLTVT.

The chain has TRBV29-1 and TRBJ2-3; TRBD1 is a possible D gene (5 bases). The V and J ends lost 2 bases and 1 base respectively, with 22 bases between them. This CDR3 is built from 18 residues. Germline V CDR1 and CDR2: SQVTM, ANQGSEA. The CDR3 reads CSVEFVAGRNYGTDTQYF. The CDR3 region has the DNA TGCAGCGTTGAATTTGTAGCAGGGCGTAACTATGGCACAGATACGCAGTATTTT.